Listed below are T cell receptor beta chains from one sample, sequenced in a study of T cells in localized non-small cell lung cancer. Assay: immunoSEQ multiplex PCR; the TCRdb copy retains only in-frame clones and omits some. The profile shows 45,000 to 55,000 clones, 60% to 85% of them singletons. The sample consisted of peripheral blood, taken before any cancer treatment. Receptor source: a man aged 40 to 70 with stage I squamous cell lung carcinoma. Both conserved end residues are part of each CDR3. A D gene is named only where the DNA matches it firmly. Expanded clones are given a class, and other clones once, few, many or no size at all.

NA TRBJ2-7 NA TRBV4-3 CASSQQAGGAGAYEQYF TGCGCCAGCAGCCAACAAGCGGGTGGGGCAGGGGCCTACGAGCAGTACTTC
NA TRBJ1-5 NA TRBV19 CASSMREDQPQHF TGTGCCAGTAGTATGCGGGAAGATCAGCCCCAGCATTTT
NA TRBJ2-5 TRBD2 TRBV10-3 CAISPGLAGRETQYF TGTGCCATCAGTCCAGGGCTAGCGGGACGAGAGACCCAGTACTTC
NA TRBJ1-3 TRBD1 TRBV7-2 CASQQGMGNTIYF TGTGCCAGCCAACAGGGGATGGGGAACACCATATATTTT
NA TRBJ2-1 NA TRBV5-4 CASSLSQASYNEQFF TGTGCCAGCAGCCTTAGTCAGGCGTCCTACAATGAGCAGTTCTTC
NA TRBJ2-2 TRBD2 TRBV2 CASIQRGNTGELFF TGTGCCAGCATCCAGCGGGGGAACACCGGGGAGCTGTTTTTT
NA TRBJ2-1 NA TRBV6-5 CASSYSQGNNEQFF TGTGCCAGCAGTTACTCTCAGGGGAACAATGAGCAGTTCTTC
NA TRBJ1-5 TRBD1 TRBV18 CASSPTGQKQSQPQHF TGTGCCAGCTCACCTACGGGACAGAAGCAAAGCCAGCCCCAGCATTTT
NA TRBJ2-2 NA TRBV5-1 CASSINAGRNTGELFF TGCGCCAGCAGCATTAATGCGGGGCGGAACACCGGGGAGCTGTTTTTT
once TRBJ1-1 TRBD1 TRBV11-1 CASSAGQGRFTEAFF TGTGCCAGCAGCGCCGGACAGGGGAGATTTACTGAAGCTTTCTTT
NA TRBJ2-7 TRBD1 TRBV6-5 CASIQQGDRYF TGTGCCAGCATCCAACAGGGGGATCGGTACTTC
NA TRBJ2-1 NA TRBV7-2 CASSRTETVEQFF TGTGCCAGCAGCAGAACAGAAACGGTTGAGCAGTTCTTC
NA TRBJ2-3 NA TRBV18 CASSPLDSPTVTDTQYF TGTGCCAGCTCACCATTGGACAGCCCCACGGTCACAGATACGCAGTATTTT
NA TRBJ2-5 NA TRBV6-5 CASTPPGRDFQYF TGTGCCAGCACTCCTCCGGGACGAGATTTCCAGTACTTC
NA TRBJ1-2 NA TRBV2 CASSETERGYTF TGTGCCAGCAGTGAAACAGAGAGGGGCTACACCTTC
once TRBJ2-5 TRBD2 TRBV10-3 CASSLAGGHETQYF TGTGCCTCCTCGCTAGCGGGGGGGCATGAGACCCAGTACTTC
NA TRBJ1-3 NA TRBV2 CASKAAGNTIYF TGTGCCAGCAAGGCGGCAGGAAACACCATATATTTT
NA TRBJ1-4 NA TRBV6-5 CASSRARGEKLFF TGTGCCAGCAGTAGGGCGAGGGGCGAAAAACTGTTTTTT
NA TRBJ2-3 NA TRBV7-3 CASSIEATDTQYF TGTGCCAGCAGTATAGAGGCCACAGATACGCAGTATTTT
NA TRBJ1-1 TRBD1 TRBV7-2 CASSSEVTGGYTEAFF TGTGCCAGCAGCTCCGAAGTGACAGGGGGCTACACTGAAGCTTTCTTT
NA TRBJ1-5 NA TRBV5-8 CASSLRWDNQPQHF TGTGCCAGCAGCTTGCGGTGGGACAATCAGCCCCAGCATTTT
NA TRBJ2-2 TRBD2 TRBV6-6 CASSSTSGGAGELFF TGTGCCAGCAGTTCGACTAGCGGGGGGGCCGGGGAGCTGTTTTTT
few TRBJ1-2 NA TRBV15 CATSSRGVSDGYTF TGTGCCACCAGCAGCAGGGGCGTTTCGGATGGCTACACCTTC
NA TRBJ1-1 NA TRBV6-1 CASRLGGVNTEAFF TGTGCCAGCAGATTAGGGGGGGTGAACACTGAAGCTTTCTTT
NA TRBJ1-1 TRBD1 TRBV5-1 CASSVDRDNLQGSYTEAFF TGCGCCAGCAGCGTCGACAGGGACAATTTACAGGGGAGTTACACTGAAGCTTTCTTT
NA TRBJ1-6 NA TRBV6-5 CASRRVGTYNSPLHF TGTGCCAGCAGGCGAGTAGGGACCTATAATTCACCCCTCCACTTT
NA TRBJ1-1 NA TRBV25-1 CASRTQGSRAEAFF TGTGCCAGCAGAACACAGGGAAGCCGCGCTGAAGCTTTCTTT
NA TRBJ1-1 NA TRBV18 CASSPSGTEAFF TGTGCCAGCTCACCGTCCGGGACTGAAGCTTTCTTT
NA TRBJ1-2 NA TRBV7-2 CASSPGSGVFNGYTF TGTGCCAGCAGCCCAGGATCGGGGGTATTCAATGGCTACACTTTC
once TRBJ1-2 NA TRBV19 CASSRVGQLNYGYTF TGTGCCAGTAGTAGGGTCGGACAGCTCAACTATGGCTACACCTTC